A single T cell receptor (beta chain) is shown here with its context. These data belong to a study of T cell responses to AZD1222 COVID-19 vaccine. The CDR3 length is 14 residues. Germline loops: CDR1 SNHLY, CDR2 FYNNEI. V was clipped by 5 bases and J by 6 bases, with 16 bases between them. Generated by immunoSEQ multiplex PCR, the TCRdb table keeps only in-frame clones and is missing some. The sample consists of 200,000 to 300,000 clones, more than 80% of them appearing once. Specimen: peripheral blood, collected on day 0 of AZD1222 vaccination. V usage is TRBV2 and J usage is TRBJ1-2; D uncertain. The origin of this receptor is an adult in good health. The CDR3 here is CASSPHPVGDGYTF. The CDR3 DNA sequence: TGTGCCAGCAGTCCGCATCCCGTTGGGGATGGCTACACCTTC. Combining the CDR3 with reference TRBV2 and TRBJ1-2 gives the whole variable domain EPEVTQTPSHQVTQMGQEVILRCVPISNHLYFYWYRQILGQKVEFLVSFYNNEISEKSEIFDDQFSVERPDGSNFTLKIRSTKLEDSAMYFCASSPHPVGDGYTFGSGTRLTVV.